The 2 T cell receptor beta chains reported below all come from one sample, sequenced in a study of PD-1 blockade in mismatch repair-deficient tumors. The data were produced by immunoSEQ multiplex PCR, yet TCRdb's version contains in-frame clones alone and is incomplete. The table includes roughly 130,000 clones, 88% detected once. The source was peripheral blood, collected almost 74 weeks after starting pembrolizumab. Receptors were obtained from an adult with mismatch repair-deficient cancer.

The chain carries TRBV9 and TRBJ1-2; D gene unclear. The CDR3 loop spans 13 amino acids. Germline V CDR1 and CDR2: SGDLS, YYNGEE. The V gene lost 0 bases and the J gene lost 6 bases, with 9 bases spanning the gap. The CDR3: CASSVGAMDGYTF. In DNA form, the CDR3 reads TGTGCCAGCAGCGTAGGAGCGATGGATGGCTACACCTTC.

This chain's CDR3 is CASSLSGTGHTEAFF. The CDR3, as DNA: TGTGCCAGCAGTTTATCGGGGACAGGGCACACTGAAGCTTTCTTT. The rearrangement uses TRBV27 and TRBJ1-1; 9 nucleotides agree with TRBD1. The germline CDR1 and CDR2 sequences are MNHEY and SMNVEV (reference sequence). J lost 3 bases, V lost 0 bases, and 2 bases had no gene match. This CDR3 is 15 amino acids long.